The 19 T cell receptor beta chains listed next were all sequenced from one sample in a study of T-cell memory formation after mild COVID-19 (dated by TCRdb to the early 2020s). Library construction relied on 5' RACE. The sequencer was an Illumina NovaSeq 6000. The public sequencing data were trimmed at Q25 with fastp and processed into clonotypes with MiXCR by TCRdb, which kept only in-frame beta chains. Entries are consolidated by CDR3 protein sequence, retaining the most common genes and DNA. This sample lists around 200,000 distinct CDR3 sequences; around 9.1% were detected once. The ten largest account for 3.5% of the sample. Material: PBMCs or a T cell subset sorted from them (not recorded which). Receptor source: a man aged 18 to 30 who had mild COVID-19 (a few samples of this study predate the infection). The sample titles of this study are shuffled in the database, so cell type and time point are left out; the donor was told from shared clones.

This clonotype was seen a few times. V gene TRBV25-1 combines with J gene TRBJ1-2; D perhaps matches TRBD1 (6 bases). The V gene lost 2 bases and the J gene lost 7 bases, with 8 bases spanning the gap. CDR1 and CDR2 (germline): MGHDK, SYGVNS. This CDR3 region has 12 residues. CDR3 DNA: TGTGCCAGCAGTGAAGGGGGCGCTGGCTACACCTTC. This gives the protein CASSEGGAGYTF.

This clonotype was counted ten times or more. The chain uses TRBV6-5 and TRBJ2-3; tentative D call: TRBD1 (5 bases). The germline CDR1 and CDR2 sequences are MNHEY and SVGAGI. CDR3 size: 14 residues. V was cut by 6 bases and J by 4 bases, with 14 bases left in between. CDR3 sequence (DNA): TGTGCCAGCAGGAGGACACGGCGGCCAGATACGCAGTATTTT. Its translation: CASRRTRRPDTQYF.

This clonotype has a count of ten or more. At one end the junction does not follow the germline gene, possibly because of a read error. This sequence joins TRBV14 and TRBJ2-1, with 8 bases aligning to TRBD2. This CDR3 has 16 amino acids. Germline CDR1 reads SGHDN; CDR2 reads FVKESK. The DNA for the CDR3 is TGTGCCAGCAGCCGCCCGGGGGGGCCTAAGTACAAAGAGCAGTTCTTC. It yields the protein CASSRPGGPKYKEQFF.

This clonotype was counted between two and nine times. The chain joins TRBV20-1 to TRBJ2-2; a possible D gene is TRBD1 (6 bases). Trimming took off 3 bases at V and 2 bases at J, with 16 bases between the two ends. The germline gives CDR1 DFQATT, CDR2 SNEGSKA (reference sequence). The CDR3 consists of 16 residues. CDR3 sequence (DNA): TGCAGTGCTAGCCGAACCGGGACAATTAACACCGGGGAGCTGTTTTTT. Translating it yields CSASRTGTINTGELFF.

This clonotype was found many times. V and J are TRBV11-2 and TRBJ2-7; TRBD2 matches 15 bases. Trimming at V came to 2 bases and at J to 3 bases, leaving 5 bases not matched to a gene. The germline gives CDR1 SGHAT, CDR2 FQNNGV. This CDR3 spans 17 amino acids. The CDR3 region is CASSLPGTSGGLYEQYF. The CDR3 coding sequence is TGTGCCAGCAGCTTACCCGGGACTAGCGGGGGGCTCTACGAGCAGTACTTC.

The sample holds a few counts of this clonotype. This chain links TRBV10-3 with TRBJ2-3; D gene unclear. V lost 0 bases to trimming and J lost 4 bases, with 8 bases between them. Germline V gene sequence: CDR1 ENHRY, CDR2 SYGVKD. The CDR3 consists of 14 residues. CDR3 sequence reads: CAISESVRADTQYF. The CDR3 DNA reads as TGTGCCATCAGTGAGTCGGTCCGCGCAGATACGCAGTATTTT.

The V call is TRBV29-1, the J call TRBJ2-2, with D perhaps TRBD2 (7 bases). Deletions cut 6 bases from V and 2 bases from J, with 13 bases between. The germline V gene has CDR1 SQVTM and CDR2 ANQGSEA. The CDR3 spans 14 residues. This chain's CDR3 is CSVTRGANTGELFF. As DNA, the CDR3 is TGCAGCGTAACACGGGGGGCTAACACCGGGGAGCTGTTTTTT.

This clonotype came up many times. This rearrangement joins TRBV29-1 to TRBJ1-1; D might be TRBD1 (5 bases). The germline gives CDR1 SQVTM, CDR2 ANQGSEA. Trimming pared 1 base from V and 11 bases from J, leaving 8 bases between. This CDR3 spans 10 amino acids. The CDR3 DNA follows: TGCAGCGTTGAAGGGGACCGGGCTTTCTTT. This codes for CSVEGDRAFF.

The chain employs TRBV6-1 and TRBJ2-6; unclear D gene. Germline values: CDR1 MNHNS, CDR2 SASEGT. Trimming shortened V by 2 bases and J by 0 bases, and 20 bases separated the two germline ends. The CDR3 runs 20 residues. The CDR3 region has the DNA TGTGCCAGCAGTGAAAGTTTAACGCAAGTCCATTTCTCTGGGGCCAACGTCCTGACTTTC. It translates to CASSESLTQVHFSGANVLTF.

This clonotype occurred many times. This chain joins TRBV12-3 or TRBV12-4 and TRBJ2-1; the D gene is possibly TRBD2 (6 bases). Trimming shortened V by 6 bases and J by 5 bases, and 17 bases separated the two germline ends. The CDR3 totals 15 residues. The CDR3 region is CASSRDSGGDNEQFF. CDR3 nucleotides: TGTGCCAGCAGCCGGGACTCTGGAGGGGACAATGAGCAGTTCTTC.

This clonotype was seen a handful of times. The gene calls are TRBV15 and TRBJ2-1, with D perhaps matching TRBD1 or TRBD2 (5 bases each). V was cut by 5 bases and J by 4 bases, with 12 bases left in between. Per the germline V gene, CDR1 is LNHNV and CDR2 is YYDKDF (reference sequence). CDR3 size: 14 residues. CDR3: CATSPRDQYNEQFF. CDR3 nucleotides: TGTGCCACCAGCCCCCGGGACCAATACAATGAGCAGTTCTTC.

There are a few counts of this clonotype. The chain is built from TRBV6-5 and TRBJ1-1; 7 bases map to TRBD1. V shed 3 bases, J shed 2 bases, and the junction held 6 bases outside the gene matches. Germline V gene lookup returns CDR1 MNHEY and CDR2 SVGAGI. CDR3 size: 15 residues. In DNA form, the CDR3 reads TGTGCCAGCAGTTATGGGGACAGAGCAAACACTGAAGCTTTCTTT. Encoded protein: CASSYGDRANTEAFF.

Only a few counts were recorded for this clonotype. This chain uses TRBV5-1 with TRBJ2-6, with D uncertain. Trimming removed 6 bases at V and 0 bases at J, with 13 bases between. The germline CDR1 and CDR2 sequences are SGHRS and YFSETQ. This CDR3 spans 16 amino acids. As DNA, the CDR3 is TGCGCCAGCACGAATCGTCTCAGCTCTGGGGCCAACGTCCTGACTTTC. Translating it yields CASTNRLSSGANVLTF.

This clonotype was counted a few times. V gene TRBV18 combines with J gene TRBJ1-6; D unresolved. This CDR3 is 16 amino acids long. V shed 1 base and J shed 4 bases, with 11 bases lying between them. From germline, CDR1 is KGHSH and CDR2 LQKENI. DNA for the CDR3: TGTGCCAGCTCACCACAGGGAGGAATATATAATTCACCCCTCCACTTT. Encoded protein: CASSPQGGIYNSPLHF.

The chain joins TRBV9 to TRBJ2-3; 7 positions agree with TRBD2. V trimming: 6 bases; J trimming: 6 bases; junction bases outside the gene matches: 16. The germline V gene encodes CDR1 SGDLS and CDR2 YYNGEE. CDR3 length equals 16 residues. DNA for the CDR3: TGTGCCAGCACTCCCGTAGGGAGTGGGGGGGATGATACGCAGTATTTT. Its protein product is CASTPVGSGGDDTQYF.

This clonotype was seen a few times. The chain carries TRBV5-1 and TRBJ2-3; 7 bases are shared with TRBD1. CDR1 SGHRS and CDR2 YFSETQ come from the germline V gene. The J segment lost 6 bases and the V segment lost 4 bases, leaving 17 bases of the junction unmatched. The CDR3 extends over 17 amino acids. The CDR3 reads CASSPDPQGSTSDTQYF. In nucleotides, the CDR3 is TGCGCCAGCAGCCCGGACCCACAGGGGTCCACCAGCGATACGCAGTATTTT.

A few counts support this clonotype. This chain joins TRBV30 and TRBJ2-5; TRBD2 aligns across 8 bases. The CDR3 spans 18 residues. The trim removed 0 bases at V and 4 bases at J, leaving 16 bases unmatched. In germline, CDR1 is GTSNPN, CDR2 SVGIG (reference sequence). CDR3 nucleotide sequence: TGTGCCTGGAGTGTATTCCCCTGGCGATCGGGGGGGCGAGAGACCCAGTACTTC. Its translation: CAWSVFPWRSGGRETQYF.

The chain is built from TRBV7-8 and TRBJ2-5; D gene ambiguous. Trimming pared 1 base from V and 2 bases from J, leaving 14 bases between. CDR3 length: 16 amino acids. Germline lookup yields CDR1 SGHVS and CDR2 FQNEAQ. CDR3 loop: CASSLGGPGIQETQYF. CDR3 DNA: TGTGCCAGCAGCTTAGGCGGTCCCGGAATTCAAGAGACCCAGTACTTC.

The sample holds many counts of this clonotype. The chain has TRBV4-3 and TRBJ2-7; 7 nucleotides match TRBD2. Germline V gives CDR1 LGHNA, CDR2 YSLEER. CDR3 length: 15 amino acids. Trimming took 0 bases from V and 6 from J; bases not matched to a gene: 8. The CDR3 sequence is CASSQEGKTSFEQYF. The DNA of the CDR3 is TGCGCCAGCAGCCAAGAAGGCAAGACTAGCTTCGAGCAGTACTTC.